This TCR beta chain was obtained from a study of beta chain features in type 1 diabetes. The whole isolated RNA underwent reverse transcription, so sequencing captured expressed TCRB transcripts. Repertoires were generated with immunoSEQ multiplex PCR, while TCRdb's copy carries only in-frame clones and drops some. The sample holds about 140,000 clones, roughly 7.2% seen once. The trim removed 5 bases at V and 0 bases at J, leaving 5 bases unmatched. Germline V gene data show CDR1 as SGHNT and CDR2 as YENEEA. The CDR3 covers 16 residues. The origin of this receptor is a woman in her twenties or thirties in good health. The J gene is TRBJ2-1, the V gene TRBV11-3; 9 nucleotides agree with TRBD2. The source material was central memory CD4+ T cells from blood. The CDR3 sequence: CASSISGSHSYNEQFF. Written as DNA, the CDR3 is TGTGCCAGCAGCATTAGCGGGAGCCACTCCTACAATGAGCAGTTCTTC.